Each of the 26 T cell receptor beta chains below was sequenced from the same sample in a study of PD-1 blockade in classical Hodgkin lymphoma. Specified time point: cycle 4 day 1 (C4D1), after more than 5 weeks of nivolumab. Autologous stem cell transplantation was followed by relapse in every patient, and brentuximab vedotin exposure varied. Using immunoSEQ multiplex PCR, the repertoire was profiled, and TCRdb retains in-frame clones only, with some absent. The profile covers 50,000 or so clones, with roughly 86% appearing a single time and approximately 6.9% taken by the ten largest. This material consisted of peripheral blood mononuclear cells (PBMCs), taken before the fourth cycle of nivolumab. All receptors derive from a human donor with classical Hodgkin lymphoma.

This chain connects TRBV6-5 to TRBJ2-2; no reliable D call. CDR3 length: 13 amino acids. CDR1 and CDR2 from the germline V gene are MNHEY and SVGAGI. The V and J ends lost 0 bases and 6 bases respectively, with 5 bases between them. CDR3 in amino acids: CASSYSTAGELFF. DNA for the CDR3: TGTGCCAGCAGTTACTCGACGGCCGGGGAGCTGTTTTTT.

In nucleotides, the CDR3 is TGTGCCACCCGGGACACCATTAATTCACCCCTCCACTTT. Encoded protein: CATRDTINSPLHF. The chain uses TRBV10-3 and TRBJ1-6; D is perhaps TRBD1 (6 bases). Germline V gene lookup returns CDR1 ENHRY and CDR2 SYGVKD. The V end lost 10 bases, the J end lost 6 bases, and 13 bases lay between the germline ends. The CDR3 totals 13 residues.

The chain joins TRBV29-1 to TRBJ1-5; D unresolved. V was cut by 7 bases and J by 3 bases, with 10 bases left in between. Per germline, CDR1 SQVTM and CDR2 ANQGSEA. This CDR3 is built from 12 residues. CDR3 nucleotides: TGCAGCGCTAAGGACGTCAATCAGCCCCAGCATTTT. As protein: CSAKDVNQPQHF.

J is TRBJ1-4 and V is TRBV7-8; TRBD1 matches at 12 bases. The CDR3 runs 17 residues. The germline V gene encodes CDR1 SGHVS and CDR2 FQNEAQ. Unmatched junction bases numbered 11, after V lost 5 bases and J lost 7 bases. As DNA, the CDR3 is TGTGCCAGCAGCCGAAAGGGACAGGGGGCGCGGAGTGAAAAACTGTTTTTT. Translation gives CASSRKGQGARSEKLFF. Looking up the rest from reference TRBV7-8 and TRBJ1-4 gives the full variable domain: GAGVSQSPRYKVAKRGQDVALRCDPISGHVSLFWYQQALGQGPEFLTYFQNEAQLDKSGLPSDRFFAERPEGSVSTLKIQRTQQEDSAVYLCASSRKGQGARSEKLFFGSGTQLSVL.

The chain combines TRBV21-1 with TRBJ1-4. TRBV21-1 is a recognized pseudogene. This CDR3 has 19 amino acids. CDR3 residues: CASSKALGVRGATNEKLFF. In DNA, the CDR3 is TGTGCCAGCAGCAAAGCCCTAGGAGTAAGAGGAGCAACTAATGAAAAACTGTTTTTT.

CDR3 DNA: TGTGCCAGCAGCTTAGCGGGGCCCTACAATGAGCAGTTCTTC. It encodes CASSLAGPYNEQFF. This rearrangement joins TRBV7-9 to TRBJ2-1; tentatively, D is TRBD1 (5 bases). The germline V gene encodes CDR1 SEHNR and CDR2 FQNEAQ (reference sequence). Trimming removed 0 bases at V and 2 bases at J, with 5 bases between. There are 14 residues in the CDR3.

The rearrangement joins TRBV19 to TRBJ2-5; D call uncertain. The V gene lost 3 bases and the J gene lost 2 bases, with 7 bases spanning the gap. Germline CDR1 reads LNHDA; CDR2 reads SQIVND (reference sequence). This CDR3 is 13 amino acids long. CDR3: CASSIIQQETQYF. The CDR3 DNA follows: TGTGCCAGTAGTATTATCCAGCAAGAGACCCAGTACTTC.

The chain joins TRBV9 to TRBJ1-2; D remains ambiguous. The germline V gene encodes CDR1 SGDLS and CDR2 YYNGEE. Trimming stripped 1 base from V and 8 bases from J, with 6 bases between. This CDR3 has 11 amino acids. For the CDR3, the DNA is TGTGCCAGCAGCGTAAGAAACGGCTACACCTTC. Encoded protein: CASSVRNGYTF.

This chain joins TRBV7-3 and TRBJ1-3; tentative D call: TRBD1 (5 bases). The CDR3 covers 14 residues. Trimming left V 2 bases short and J 3 bases short, with 8 bases between. Per the germline V gene, CDR1 is SGHTA and CDR2 is FQGTGA. This chain's CDR3 is CASSLGGYGNTIYF. The CDR3 nucleotides are TGTGCCAGCAGCTTAGGGGGTTATGGAAACACCATATATTTT.

The rearrangement uses TRBV7-2 and TRBJ2-1, with 13 positions matching TRBD2. After removal of 0 bases from V and 7 bases from J, the junction contained 6 bases not matched to a gene. This CDR3 has 17 amino acids. Germline CDR1 reads SGHTA; CDR2 reads FQGNSA. CDR3 sequence (DNA): TGTGCCAGCAGCTTAGCAACTAGCGGGGGGGCGGATAATGAGCAGTTCTTC. Its protein product is CASSLATSGGADNEQFF.

J is TRBJ1-4 and V is TRBV9, with TRBD1 matching over 7 bases. CDR1 and CDR2 from the germline V gene are SGDLS and YYNGEE. J lost 7 bases, V lost 0 bases, and 9 bases had no gene match. CDR3 length: 16 residues. The CDR3 nucleotides are TGTGCCAGCAGCGTAGTAGGGGGCGCCTATGGTGAAAAACTGTTTTTT. This encodes CASSVVGGAYGEKLFF. The full variable domain, in which reference TRBV9 and TRBJ1-4 provide the parts outside the CDR3, is DSGVTQTPKHLITATGQRVTLRCSPRSGDLSVYWYQQSLDQGLQFLIQYYNGEERAKGNILERFSAQQFPDLHSELNLSSLELGDSALYFCASSVVGGAYGEKLFFGSGTQLSVL.

The chain combines TRBV2 with TRBJ2-7, with a tentative D call TRBD2 (9 bases). The germline V and J ends were trimmed by 3 bases and 0 bases, with 21 bases remaining between them. The CDR3 spans 18 residues. From germline, CDR1 is SNHLY and CDR2 FYNNEI. CDR3 in DNA: TGTGCCAGCAGTGAGCGGGAGGGGGGGACAGGAAACTCCTACGAGCAGTACTTC. It specifies CASSEREGGTGNSYEQYF. Full variable domain (missing parts from reference TRBV2 and TRBJ2-7): EPEVTQTPSHQVTQMGQEVILRCVPISNHLYFYWYRQILGQKVEFLVSFYNNEISEKSEIFDDQFSVERPDGSNFTLKIRSTKLEDSAMYFCASSEREGGTGNSYEQYFGPGTRLTVT.

This chain connects TRBV4-3 to TRBJ2-3; D perhaps matches TRBD1 (7 bases). Per germline, CDR1 LGHNA and CDR2 YSLEER. The CDR3 length is 17 residues. V dropped 0 bases and J dropped 2 bases, with 15 bases sitting between them. The CDR3 coding sequence is TGCGCCAGCAGCCAAGATTGGACAGGACTAAACACAGATACGCAGTATTTT. This encodes CASSQDWTGLNTDTQYF.

The chain couples TRBV19 to TRBJ2-1; no definite D call. Trimming removed 5 bases at V and 2 bases at J, with 13 bases between. The CDR3 spans 15 residues. Germline V gene data show CDR1 as LNHDA and CDR2 as SQIVND (reference sequence). CDR3 nucleotide sequence: TGTGCCAGTAGTCCAACCCGTATAACCTACAATGAGCAGTTCTTC. Translating it yields CASSPTRITYNEQFF. The whole variable domain, remainder taken from reference TRBV19 and TRBJ2-1, is DGGITQSPKYLFRKEGQNVTLSCEQNLNHDAMYWYRQDPGQGLRLIYYSQIVNDFQKGDIAEGYSVSREKKESFPLTVTSAQKNPTAFYLCASSPTRITYNEQFFGPGTRLTVL.

The genes are TRBV27 and TRBJ2-7; D remains ambiguous. With 6 bases removed from V and 7 bases from J, the gap between germline ends came to 22 bases. Germline CDR1 and CDR2: MNHEY and SMNVEV (reference sequence). CDR3 length equals 15 residues. Here the CDR3 reads CASRPPGWPLGEQYF. As DNA, the CDR3 is TGTGCCAGCAGACCTCCCGGGTGGCCCCTTGGGGAGCAGTACTTC.

This chain joins TRBV6-1 and TRBJ2-2, with no clear D. V was cut by 0 bases and J by 5 bases, with 7 bases left in between. There are 14 residues in the CDR3. Germline lookup yields CDR1 MNHNS and CDR2 SASEGT. The DNA for the CDR3 is TGTGCCAGCAGTGAAGCTCCCTTTACCGGGGAGCTGTTTTTT. Amino acid sequence: CASSEAPFTGELFF.

The rearrangement joins TRBV9 to TRBJ2-2; TRBD1 matches 8 bases. J was trimmed by 1 base and V by 4 bases; bases with no gene match: 6. Germline V lookup: CDR1 SGDLS, CDR2 YYNGEE. This CDR3 is 16 amino acids long. The CDR3: CASSPWTGRNTGELFF. The CDR3 region has the DNA TGTGCCAGCAGCCCCTGGACAGGGAGGAACACCGGGGAGCTGTTTTTT. Full variable domain (rest looked up from reference TRBV9 and TRBJ2-2): DSGVTQTPKHLITATGQRVTLRCSPRSGDLSVYWYQQSLDQGLQFLIQYYNGEERAKGNILERFSAQQFPDLHSELNLSSLELGDSALYFCASSPWTGRNTGELFFGEGSRLTVL.

This chain connects TRBV7-3 to TRBJ2-2, with D possibly being TRBD2 (6 bases). CDR1 SGHTA and CDR2 FQGTGA come from the germline V gene. V lost 6 bases and J lost 3, with 11 bases in between. The CDR3 is made up of 14 amino acids. CDR3 nucleotides: TGTGCCAGCAGGGAGGGGAGATACACCGGGGAGCTGTTTTTT. Residues: CASREGRYTGELFF.

This chain joins TRBV6-1 and TRBJ1-1; a weak D match, TRBD1 (5 bases). CDR1 is MNHNS, CDR2 SASEGT, per germline. The CDR3 runs to 16 residues. The V gene lost 3 bases and the J gene lost 0 bases, with 14 bases spanning the gap. CDR3 in amino acids: CASSEWRIGVNTEAFF. The DNA for the CDR3 is TGTGCCAGCAGTGAGTGGAGGATAGGGGTGAACACTGAAGCTTTCTTT.

The chain has TRBV14 and TRBJ1-6; D perhaps matches TRBD1 (5 bases). Trimming removed 1 base at V and 10 bases at J, with 11 bases between. Germline values: CDR1 SGHDN, CDR2 FVKESK. The CDR3 loop spans 14 amino acids. The CDR3 spells CASSQVQGESPLHF. CDR3 bases: TGTGCCAGCAGCCAAGTTCAGGGAGAATCACCCCTCCACTTT. Based on the CDR3 plus reference TRBV14 and TRBJ1-6, the full variable domain is EAGVTQFPSHSVIEKGQTVTLRCDPISGHDNLYWYRRVMGKEIKFLLHFVKESKQDESGMPNNRFLAERTGGTYSTLKVQPAELEDSGVYFCASSQVQGESPLHFGNGTRLTVT.

The CDR3 protein is CASSPGQLYEQYF. The DNA for the CDR3 is TGCGCCAGCAGCCCCGGACAGCTCTACGAGCAGTACTTC. The chain links TRBV5-1 to TRBJ2-7; a possible D gene is TRBD1 (6 bases). The germline gives CDR1 SGHRS, CDR2 YFSETQ. The CDR3 is 13 residues long. Trimming took off 4 bases at V and 3 bases at J, with 11 bases between the two ends.

This clone was seen only once. V gene TRBV19 combines with J gene TRBJ2-2; perhaps D is TRBD1 or TRBD2 (5 bases each). Trimming stripped 3 bases from V and 3 bases from J, with 11 bases between. The germline V gene has CDR1 LNHDA and CDR2 SQIVND (reference sequence). The CDR3 sequence is 15 residues long. CDR3 coding DNA: TGTGCCAGTAGTATCTGGGGGACGGACACCGGGGAGCTGTTTTTT. Amino acids: CASSIWGTDTGELFF.

This chain links TRBV7-2 with TRBJ2-2, with D hard to call. Looked up from germline, CDR1 is SGHTA and CDR2 is FQGNSA. Trimming pared 2 bases from V and 5 bases from J, leaving 6 bases between. There are 13 residues in the CDR3. The CDR3 nucleotides are TGTGCCAGCAGCTTAATCTTTACCGGGGAGCTGTTTTTT. Its translation: CASSLIFTGELFF. Using reference TRBV7-2 and TRBJ2-2 for the parts outside the CDR3, the full variable domain is GAGVSQSPSNKVTEKGKDVELRCDPISGHTALYWYRQSLGQGLEFLIYFQGNSAPDKSGLPSDRFSAERTGGSVSTLTIQRTQQEDSAVYLCASSLIFTGELFFGEGSRLTVL.

This chain links TRBV29-1 with TRBJ2-6; TRBD1 agrees at 8 bases. In germline, CDR1 is SQVTM, CDR2 ANQGSEA. This CDR3 contains 14 residues. J lost 4 bases, V lost 5 bases, and 4 bases had no gene match. The CDR3 protein is CSVRTGIGANVLTF. CDR3 coding DNA: TGCAGCGTTCGGACAGGGATAGGGGCCAACGTCCTGACTTTC.

The V gene is TRBV13, the J gene TRBJ2-7; 15 nucleotides line up with TRBD2. Germline CDR1 and CDR2: PRHDT and FYEKMQ (reference sequence). The length of the CDR3 is 18 residues. Unmatched junction bases numbered 8, after V lost 5 bases and J lost 0 bases. The CDR3, as DNA: TGTGCCAGCAGCCTGGGACTAGCGGGAGGCCTATCCTCCTACGAGCAGTACTTC. This gives the protein CASSLGLAGGLSSYEQYF.

The V call is TRBV27, the J call TRBJ1-2; D perhaps matches TRBD1 (5 bases). Between the trimmed V and J ends, which lost 2 bases and 0 bases, there was a span of 7 bases. The CDR3 is made up of 14 amino acids. Germline-derived CDR1 and CDR2 are MNHEY and SMNVEV (reference sequence). CDR3 sequence reads: CASSLEGPNYGYTF. CDR3 nucleotides: TGTGCCAGCAGTTTAGAGGGGCCTAACTATGGCTACACCTTC.